What follows are 32 T cell receptor beta chains derived from one specimen sequenced in a study of T cells in Graves' hyperthyroidism and ophthalmopathy (dated by TCRdb to between 2018 and 2021). Libraries were built with multiplex PCR. Reads for this sample came from an Illumina HiSeq 2000. TCR beta CDR3 regions were amplified from RNA transcripts. The first round of RT-PCR for the TCR CDR3 was performed with the HTBI primer set and the Qiagen OneStep RT-PCR kit. The raw public reads went through TCRdb reprocessing: fastp at Q25, MiXCR clone calling, in-frame beta chains kept. Rows matching on CDR3 protein sequence are summarized as one entry with the most common DNA and genes. This sample holds approximately 330,000 distinct CDR3 sequences; approximately 22% were observed only once. The biggest ten clones account for about 50% of the sample. What was sequenced was blood. These receptors were obtained from a woman in her fifties or sixties with Graves' hyperthyroidism.

This clonotype was seen repeatedly, ten times or more. The CDR3 loop is CASKGLAGRHVGTDTQYF. The CDR3 DNA reads as TGTGCCAGTAAGGGACTAGCGGGGAGACATGTCGGGACAGATACGCAGTATTTT. This chain links TRBV28 with TRBJ2-3; 13 bases fit TRBD2. Germline V CDR1 and CDR2: MDHEN, SYDVKM. With V trimmed by 9 bases and J by 3 bases, 15 bases remained unmatched. The CDR3 loop spans 18 amino acids. The complete variable domain, with remaining parts taken from reference TRBV28 and TRBJ2-3, reads DVKVTQSSRYLVKRTGEKVFLECVQDMDHENMFWYRQDPGLGLRLIYFSYDVKMKEKGDIPEGYSVSREKKERFSLILESASTNQTSMYLCASKGLAGRHVGTDTQYFGPGTRLTVL.

This rearrangement joins TRBV19 to TRBJ2-1; 8 bases map to TRBD1. CDR1 is LNHDA, CDR2 SQIVND, per germline (reference sequence). This CDR3 contains 15 residues. After removal of 5 bases from V and 4 bases from J, the junction contained 7 bases not matched to a gene. This CDR3 is CASSLGTGQYNEQFF. In nucleotides, the CDR3 is TGTGCCAGTAGTCTCGGGACAGGACAGTACAATGAGCAGTTCTTC. The variable domain in full, with the rest retrieved from reference TRBV19 and TRBJ2-1, is DGGITQSPKYLFRKEGQNVTLSCEQNLNHDAMYWYRQDPGQGLRLIYYSQIVNDFQKGDIAEGYSVSREKKESFPLTVTSAQKNPTAFYLCASSLGTGQYNEQFFGPGTRLTVL.

This clonotype came up many times. This chain links TRBV29-1 with TRBJ2-6; D may be TRBD1 or TRBD2 (5 bases each). This CDR3 is 16 amino acids long. V lost 1 base and J lost 4, with 14 bases in between. Germline V gives CDR1 SQVTM, CDR2 ANQGSEA. CDR3 in amino acids: CSVEVWGSAGANVLTF. DNA for the CDR3: TGCAGCGTTGAAGTGTGGGGGTCGGCAGGGGCCAACGTCCTGACTTTC.

At least ten counts were recorded for this clonotype. V is TRBV20-1 and J is TRBJ1-1; perhaps TRBD1 as D (5 bases). The germline CDR1 and CDR2 sequences are DFQATT and SNEGSKA (reference sequence). V gave up 4 bases and J gave up 4 bases, with 16 bases separating them. The CDR3 runs to 14 residues. For the CDR3, the DNA is TGCAGTGCTACCGTGGGGGGTTCCTCCACTGAAGCTTTCTTT. Translated, it gives CSATVGGSSTEAFF.

The chain carries TRBV11-2 and TRBJ2-1; TRBD2 matches 13 bases. The CDR3 runs 16 residues. Germline V gene data show CDR1 as SGHAT and CDR2 as FQNNGV. Germline trimming cut 3 bases from V and 8 bases from J; bases unmatched to any gene: 7. CDR3 sequence reads: CASSFRSTSGRDEQFF. As DNA, the CDR3 is TGTGCCAGCAGCTTTAGATCCACTAGCGGGAGGGATGAGCAGTTCTTC. Filled out from reference TRBV11-2 and TRBJ2-1, the complete variable domain reads EAGVAQSPRYKIIEKRQSVAFWCNPISGHATLYWYQQILGQGPKLLIQFQNNGVVDDSQLPKDRFSAERLKGVDSTLKIQPAKLEDSAVYLCASSFRSTSGRDEQFFGPGTRLTVL.

In its sample, this clonotype was seen many times. The chain carries TRBV20-1 and TRBJ1-2, with TRBD1 matching 8 bases. CDR1 and CDR2 (germline): DFQATT, SNEGSKA (reference sequence). The length of the CDR3 is 13 residues. The V and J ends lost 6 bases and 7 bases, in that order; junction bases with no gene match: 10. The CDR3 spells CSASIAGGVGYTF. Written as DNA, the CDR3 is TGCAGTGCCAGTATAGCAGGGGGCGTTGGCTACACCTTC.

The chain joins TRBV11-2 to TRBJ2-5, with no clear D. Germline lookup yields CDR1 SGHAT and CDR2 FQNNGV. The ends were cut back, 2 bases at V and 9 bases at J, with 7 bases in the middle. The CDR3 contains 11 residues. CDR3 residues: CASSLTGSQYF. The CDR3 nucleotides read TGTGCCAGCAGCTTAACCGGGTCCCAGTACTTC.

The CDR3 loop reads CASSRAGTGENTGELFF. CDR3 bases: TGTGCCAGCAGTAGAGCCGGGACAGGGGAAAACACCGGGGAGCTGTTTTTT. This sequence joins TRBV2 and TRBJ2-2; TRBD1 matches 10 bases. The CDR3 is 17 residues long. Per germline, CDR1 SNHLY and CDR2 FYNNEI. V was clipped by 5 bases and J by 2 bases; unmatched bases: 8.

In its sample, this clonotype was seen many times. The V gene is TRBV7-8, the J gene TRBJ1-1; D remains unclear. CDR3 length: 14 residues. V was shortened by 2 bases and J by 4 bases, with 11 bases between the two germline ends. The germline gives CDR1 SGHVS, CDR2 FQNEAQ. CDR3 residues: CASSLFGDLTEAFF. CDR3 coding DNA: TGTGCCAGCAGCTTATTTGGGGATCTCACTGAAGCTTTCTTT.

For the CDR3, the DNA is TGTGCCAGCAGGAGCCCTACAGGTGTTCTTCAGCCCCAGCATTTT. Residues: CASRSPTGVLQPQHF. V and J are TRBV28 and TRBJ1-5; TRBD1 is a possible D gene (5 bases). CDR3 length: 15 amino acids. CDR1 is MDHEN and CDR2 is SYDVKM in the germline V gene. V was pared by 6 bases and J by 6 bases, with 18 bases between.

The chain recombines TRBV29-1 with TRBJ1-2; 10 bases line up with TRBD1. Germline loops: CDR1 SQVTM, CDR2 ANQGSEA. V dropped 6 bases and J dropped 8; count of bases not matched to a gene: 6. The CDR3 spans 12 residues. CDR3 protein: CSVRDRGEGYTF. As DNA, the CDR3 is TGCAGCGTAAGGGACAGGGGTGAGGGCTACACCTTC.

CDR3 sequence: CASSFGGGGANVLTF. Written as DNA, the CDR3 is TGTGCCAGCAGCTTTGGGGGGGGTGGGGCCAACGTCCTGACTTTC. The chain employs TRBV13 and TRBJ2-6, with 7 nucleotides matching TRBD2. The CDR3 is 15 amino acids. V lost 3 bases to trimming and J lost 3 bases; unmatched junction nucleotides: 2. The V gene's germline CDR1 is PRHDT and CDR2 FYEKMQ (reference sequence).

The J gene is TRBJ2-5, the V gene TRBV5-1, with D possibly TRBD2 on 6 matching bases. The CDR3 covers 14 residues. V was pared by 4 bases and J by 2 bases, with 12 bases between. Per the germline V gene, CDR1 is SGHRS and CDR2 is YFSETQ. This chain's CDR3 is CASSPGGAQETQYF. The CDR3 coding sequence is TGCGCCAGCAGCCCCGGCGGGGCGCAAGAGACCCAGTACTTC.

This clonotype was seen ten or more times. The chain couples TRBV10-3 to TRBJ1-1, with no clear D. From germline, CDR1 is ENHRY and CDR2 SYGVKD. The CDR3 extends over 14 amino acids. V gave up 3 bases and J gave up 0 bases, with 8 bases separating them. CDR3 DNA: TGTGCCATCAGTGACAGCAGTATGAACACTGAAGCTTTCTTT. Residues: CAISDSSMNTEAFF.

The V and J genes are TRBV5-1 and TRBJ1-2; the D is unclear. There are 13 residues in the CDR3. From germline, CDR1 is SGHRS and CDR2 YFSETQ. Trimming pared 4 bases from V and 6 bases from J, leaving 13 bases between. The CDR3 DNA is TGCGCCAGCAGCCCCGTCATACTGGATGGCTACACCTTC. This codes for CASSPVILDGYTF.

The sample holds a few counts of this clonotype. V usage is TRBV11-3 and J usage is TRBJ1-1; D is unresolved. Trimming removed 0 bases at V and 8 bases at J, with 19 bases between. The germline CDR1 and CDR2 sequences are SGHNT and YENEEA. The CDR3 runs to 16 residues. The chain's CDR3 is CASSLDQARRTREAFF. CDR3 sequence (DNA): TGTGCCAGCAGCTTAGATCAAGCCAGGAGGACGAGGGAAGCTTTCTTT. Looking up the rest from reference TRBV11-3 and TRBJ1-1 gives the full variable domain: EAGVVQSPRYKIIEKKQPVAFWCNPISGHNTLYWYLQNLGQGPELLIRYENEEAVDDSQLPKDRFSAERLKGVDSTLKIQPAELGDSAVYLCASSLDQARRTREAFFGQGTRLTVV.

This clonotype has a count of ten or more. In DNA form, the CDR3 reads TGTGCCAGCAGCGTTAGGGAGAAGGGAGCGAACACTGAAGCTTTCTTT. Amino acids: CASSVREKGANTEAFF. This rearrangement joins TRBV12-3 or TRBV12-4 to TRBJ1-1; D ambiguous. This CDR3 has 16 residues. V gave up 6 bases and J gave up 1 base, with 18 bases separating them.

This clonotype came up a few times. V usage is TRBV20-1 and J usage is TRBJ2-4; 11 bases map to TRBD1. V shed 7 bases and J 5 bases; nucleotides not matched to a gene: 4. CDR3 size: 13 residues. Germline V lookup: CDR1 DFQATT, CDR2 SNEGSKA (reference sequence). This CDR3 is CSEAGQGENIQYF. The CDR3 DNA reads as TGCAGTGAAGCGGGACAGGGGGAAAACATTCAGTACTTC.

This clonotype was recorded at least ten times. The V gene is TRBV16, the J gene TRBJ1-6, with D unresolved. V was cut by 4 bases and J by 11 bases, with 21 bases left in between. The V gene's germline CDR1 is KGHSY and CDR2 FQNENV. The CDR3 is made up of 16 amino acids. CDR3 nucleotides: TGTGCCAGCAGCCCTCGGACGGAGGCTCGGGAGGCACCCCTCCACTTT. Translated, it gives CASSPRTEAREAPLHF.

The chain links TRBV29-1 to TRBJ2-3; D is possibly TRBD1 (6 bases). The CDR3 spans 15 residues. Germline CDR1 is SQVTM and CDR2 is ANQGSEA. V lost 6 bases and J lost 2, with 18 bases in between. The CDR3 nucleotides read TGCAGCGTGCCCCCCCGGGACAAACACACAGATACGCAGTATTTT. Protein: CSVPPRDKHTDTQYF.

This clonotype was seen at least ten times. V is TRBV30 and J is TRBJ2-7, with TRBD1 as a possible D gene (5 bases). Germline CDR1 reads GTSNPN; CDR2 reads SVGIG (reference sequence). The CDR3 sequence is 14 residues long. The V end lost 4 bases, the J end lost 3 bases, and 16 bases lay between the germline ends. Written as DNA, the CDR3 is TGTGCCTGGAAGGCCCCGACAGCCGACTACGAGCAGTACTTC. As protein: CAWKAPTADYEQYF.

The rearrangement uses TRBV2 and TRBJ1-1, with TRBD1 matching 8 bases. Trimming removed 6 bases from V and 4 bases from J; junction bases left unmatched: 7. The CDR3 spans 14 residues. Germline CDR1 reads SNHLY; CDR2 reads FYNNEI. CDR3: CASRTDRAGTEAFF. CDR3 in DNA: TGTGCCAGCAGGACGGACAGGGCCGGCACTGAAGCTTTCTTT.

This clonotype was observed many times. V usage is TRBV3-1 and J usage is TRBJ2-5, with 8 bases that match TRBD2. CDR1 and CDR2 (germline): LGHDT, YNNKEL (reference sequence). CDR3 size: 16 residues. The ends lost 4 bases at V and 7 bases at J; junction bases unmatched: 14. The CDR3 sequence is CASSREWAEAGGTQYF. The DNA for the CDR3 is TGTGCCAGCAGCCGCGAATGGGCAGAGGCGGGGGGGACCCAGTACTTC.

The table lists this clonotype with many counts. The chain couples TRBV6-2 or TRBV6-3 to TRBJ1-1, with TRBD1 matching over 8 bases. This CDR3 is 15 amino acids long. With V trimmed by 6 bases and J by 1 base, 7 bases remained unmatched. Germline CDR1 and CDR2: MNHEY and SVGEGT. CDR3 DNA sequence: TGTGCCAGCAGGCAAACAGGGGGACCGAACACTGAAGCTTTCTTT. Protein sequence: CASRQTGGPNTEAFF.

The table lists this clonotype with many counts. The rearrangement links TRBV5-5 to TRBJ2-2; TRBD2 matches 11 bases. This CDR3 contains 16 residues. CDR1 and CDR2 (germline): SGHKS, YYEKEE (reference sequence). Trimming took 4 bases from V and 4 from J; bases not matched to a gene: 6. The CDR3 sequence is CASSLSGGASTGELFF. CDR3 nucleotide sequence: TGTGCCAGCAGCCTTAGCGGGGGGGCCTCCACCGGGGAGCTGTTTTTT.

This clonotype has ten or more counts. This sequence joins TRBV7-8 and TRBJ2-5; TRBD2 might be the D (5 bases). Germline V gene lookup returns CDR1 SGHVS and CDR2 FQNEAQ. The length of the CDR3 is 13 residues. CDR3 sequence: CAAGREIAETQYF. CDR3 coding DNA: TGTGCAGCCGGTAGGGAGATAGCAGAGACCCAGTACTTC. Full variable domain (rest looked up from reference TRBV7-8 and TRBJ2-5): GAGVSQSPRYKVAKRGQDVALRCDPISGHVSLFWYQQALGQGPEFLTYFQNEAQLDKSGLPSDRFFAERPEGSVSTLKIQRTQQEDSAVYLCAAGREIAETQYFGPGTRLLVL.

This clonotype was found many times. The rearrangement joins TRBV11-2 to TRBJ1-2; D perhaps matches TRBD1 (6 bases). The CDR3 spans 13 residues. Trimming removed 6 bases from V and 6 bases from J, with 14 bases in between. Germline V lookup: CDR1 SGHAT, CDR2 FQNNGV. The CDR3 loop is CASSLHQGNGYTF. CDR3 coding DNA: TGTGCCAGCAGTCTACACCAGGGGAATGGCTACACCTTC.

The genes are TRBV2 and TRBJ1-1; D not certain. The CDR3 loop spans 12 amino acids. Germline V gives CDR1 SNHLY, CDR2 FYNNEI. Trimming stripped 3 bases from V and 1 base from J, with 3 bases between. The CDR3 bases are TGTGCCAGCAGTGATGAGAACACTGAAGCTTTCTTT. It translates to CASSDENTEAFF.

This rearrangement joins TRBV6-2 or TRBV6-3 to TRBJ1-2; D unclear. V lost 2 bases to trimming and J lost 3 bases, with 7 bases between them. CDR1 and CDR2 (germline): MNHEY, SVGEGT. The CDR3 has 13 residues. CDR3: CASSYEGHYGYTF. CDR3 coding DNA: TGTGCCAGCAGTTACGAGGGTCACTATGGCTACACCTTC.

This clonotype showed up many times. The rearrangement links TRBV10-3 to TRBJ1-1; 10 positions match TRBD1. From germline, CDR1 is ENHRY and CDR2 SYGVKD. The CDR3 covers 16 residues. Trimming removed 2 bases from V and 0 bases from J; junction bases left unmatched: 3. DNA of the CDR3: TGTGCCATCAGTGAGGGGACAGGGGCGATGAACACTGAAGCTTTCTTT. It translates to CAISEGTGAMNTEAFF.

This clonotype was seen ten or more times. The genes are TRBV7-6 and TRBJ2-3; perhaps TRBD2 as D (5 bases). Germline loops: CDR1 SGHVS, CDR2 FNYEAQ. This CDR3 contains 12 residues. Trimming removed 5 bases from V and 7 bases from J, with 10 bases in between. The CDR3 loop reads CASSPEGNTQYF. CDR3 bases: TGTGCCAGCAGCCCAGAGGGAAATACGCAGTATTTT.

Many counts were recorded for this clonotype. Here the CDR3 reads CASSATGAGNQPQHF. In DNA, the CDR3 is TGTGCCAGCAGTGCGACAGGGGCTGGCAATCAGCCCCAGCATTTT. The chain is built from TRBV12-3 or TRBV12-4 and TRBJ1-5; 8 bases agree with TRBD1. This CDR3 comprises 15 residues. Trimming at V came to 5 bases and at J to 2 bases, leaving 5 bases not matched to a gene.